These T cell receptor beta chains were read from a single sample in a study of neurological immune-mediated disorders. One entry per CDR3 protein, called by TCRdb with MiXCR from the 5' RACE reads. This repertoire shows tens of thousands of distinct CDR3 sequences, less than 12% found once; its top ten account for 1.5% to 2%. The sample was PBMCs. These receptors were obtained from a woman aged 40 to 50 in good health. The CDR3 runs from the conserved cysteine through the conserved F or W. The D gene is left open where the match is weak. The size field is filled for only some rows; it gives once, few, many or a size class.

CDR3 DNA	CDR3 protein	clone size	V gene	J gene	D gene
TGCAGCGTTGAAATCCAGGCAGACGGCTACACCTTC	CSVEIQADGYTF	many	TRBV29-1	TRBJ1-2	-
TGTGCCAGCAGTTTCCGACATCTGAACACTGAAGCTTTCTTT	CASSFRHLNTEAFF	many	TRBV12-3/TRBV12-4	TRBJ1-1	-
TGTGCCAGCAGTCTGGGGACTAGCGGCTTCTTC	CASSLGTSGFF	many	TRBV12-3/TRBV12-4	TRBJ2-4	TRBD2
TGCGCCAACAGCCCCCTAGCGGGGGGGCACGGTGAGCAGTTCTTC	CANSPLAGGHGEQFF	-	TRBV4-3	TRBJ2-1	TRBD2
TGCAGCGTTTGGGGACTAGCGGGGTCAAATACGCAGTATTTT	CSVWGLAGSNTQYF	many	TRBV29-1	TRBJ2-3	TRBD2
TGTGCCAGCAGTGAATATCTACGGGTAGGCGATGAGCAGTTCTTC	CASSEYLRVGDEQFF	many	TRBV25-1	TRBJ2-1	-
TGTGCCAGCAGTTTTGACAGTTTCTACGAGCAGTACTTC	CASSFDSFYEQYF	many	TRBV12-3/TRBV12-4	TRBJ2-7	-
TGCGCCAGCAGCCCTGGATCCCGTCAGTACTTC	CASSPGSRQYF	many	TRBV4-1	TRBJ2-4	-
TGCGCCAGCAGCCAAGATAAGAGGCACCACGAGCAGTACTTC	CASSQDKRHHEQYF	many	TRBV4-3	TRBJ2-7	-
TGTGCCAGCTCACCGGACGTTATGACGGGACACTCATTT	CASSPDVMTGHSF	many	TRBV18	TRBJ1-1	-
TGCAGTGCCCGCGGAGGGGCTGAGAACACTGAAGCTTTCTTT	CSARGGAENTEAFF	-	TRBV20-1	TRBJ1-1	-
TGCAGTGCTCAGGGGGCGCAGGCTGAAGCTTTCTTT	CSAQGAQAEAFF	few	TRBV20-1	TRBJ1-1	TRBD1
TGCGCCAGCAGCTTGGGCCCAGGGGGCTACAATGAGCAGTTCTTC	CASSLGPGGYNEQFF	many	TRBV5-1	TRBJ2-1	TRBD1
TGCAGCGTTGCGTCCGGATTCCTCGAGCAGTACTTC	CSVASGFLEQYF	many	TRBV29-1	TRBJ2-7	-
TGTGCCACGCAGGGTAGCTCCTACGAGCAGTACTTC	CATQGSSYEQYF	medium-sized	TRBV10-3	TRBJ2-7	-
TGCGCCAGCAGTGAGGAGAGGAGGAACACTGAAGCTTTCTTT	CASSEERRNTEAFF	many	TRBV10-1	TRBJ1-1	-
TGCAGTGCTAGAGGGAGTAGCGACCTCTACGAGCAGTACTTC	CSARGSSDLYEQYF	few	TRBV20-1	TRBJ2-7	-
TGCAGCGTTGATTCGGACAGGGAAAAAGAGACCCAGTACTTC	CSVDSDREKETQYF	many	TRBV29-1	TRBJ2-5	TRBD1
TGTGCCAGCTCACCCGAAGTTGGGGGGTCCTATGGCTACACCTTC	CASSPEVGGSYGYTF	-	TRBV18	TRBJ1-2	-
TGTGCCAGCAGTCAGGATTATGGCTACACCTTC	CASSQDYGYTF	many	TRBV5-6	TRBJ1-2	-
TGTGCCAGCAGCCCTTTGTTGGGGGGGCGTTACAAGGGCTACACCTTC	CASSPLLGGRYKGYTF	-	TRBV6-5	TRBJ1-2	-
TGTGCCAGCAGCGGGACTAGCTTAAGCTCCTACGAGCAGTACTTC	CASSGTSLSSYEQYF	many	TRBV12-3/TRBV12-4	TRBJ2-7	TRBD2
TGCAGTGCCCTCGGGAGGGGCGTGTTGATGAACACTGAAGCTTTCTTT	CSALGRGVLMNTEAFF	many	TRBV20-1	TRBJ1-1	-
TGTGCCAGCAGTTACGGACGGACCCGGGGCACTGAAGCTTTCTTT	CASSYGRTRGTEAFF	many	TRBV6-5	TRBJ1-1	-
TGTGCCAGCAGTATACAGGGGAACAATGAGCAGTTCTTC	CASSIQGNNEQFF	many	TRBV27	TRBJ2-1	TRBD1
TGCAGCGTCCGACATTACCGGGGCACAGATACGCAGTATTTT	CSVRHYRGTDTQYF	many	TRBV29-1	TRBJ2-3	-